This T cell receptor (beta chain) was sequenced for a study of T cell clones after liver transplantation. The overall study: TCRbeta sequencing after a pre-transplant mixed lymphocyte reaction identified graft-donor-reactive clones, later tracked in post-transplant blood.

Only in-frame clones appear in the TCRdb table, and some are missing; sequencing was by immunoSEQ multiplex PCR. The data contain approximately 55,000 clones, about two thirds of them singletons. Unmatched junction bases numbered 9, after V lost 4 bases and J lost 4 bases. The CDR3 spans 16 residues. From germline, CDR1 is MGHRA and CDR2 YSYEKL. Study results and caveats: Low donor cell numbers restricted donor-reactive repertoire measurement in two subjects. Compared with third party-reactive sequences, donor-reactive ones declined more, independent of withdrawal success.

On this clone: No antigen is known for it.

This sample comprised CD4+ T cells from blood, obtained before liver transplant. The TCR sequence derives from a human donor who received a liver transplant. The chain employs TRBV4-1 and TRBJ1-4; TRBD1 agrees at 7 bases. This CDR3 reads CASSPLTGVGNEKLFF. Here the CDR3 DNA reads TGCGCCAGCAGCCCCCTCACAGGGGTCGGTAATGAAAAACTGTTTTTT.